This T cell receptor beta chain emerged from a study of blood T cell repertoires in COVID-19. Study-wide context: Acute-phase and convalescent COVID-19 samples originated in the United States, Italy and Spain.

Measured with immunoSEQ multiplex PCR; TCRdb has only the in-frame clones, and not every one. This table has over 100,000 clones, roughly 92% appearing once. Seattle participants joined during active infection and were tracked over time. This CDR3 contains 12 residues. V lost 2 bases and J lost 10, with 10 bases in between. The germline V gene encodes CDR1 SGDLS and CDR2 YYNGEE. This TCR derives from a woman in her fifties or sixties with COVID-19, enrolled during active disease. V is TRBV9 and J is TRBJ2-1; D not resolved. The material sequenced was peripheral blood. This chain's CDR3 is CASSVSVGEQFF. The DNA of the CDR3 is TGTGCCAGCAGCGTTTCAGTGGGCGAGCAGTTCTTC.